This TCR beta chain was captured in a study of Ad26.COV2.S vaccination and SARS-CoV-2 variants. Study context: Within the COV1001 Ad26.COV2.S trial arm, the donor was enrolled. The authors gave Ad26.COV2.S intramuscularly, either once or twice 56 days apart. Study observations and caveats: From the TCR breadth and depth analyses, total T cell responses may have been underestimated. For non-spike TCRs, breadth in vaccine recipients resembled that in placebo recipients.

Germline CDR1 is SEHNR and CDR2 is FQNEAQ (reference sequence). The V and J ends lost 1 base and 4 bases, in that order; junction bases with no gene match: 8. The CDR3 has 16 residues. In the case of this clone: What it binds is not known.

The treatment is: around 19 received Ad26.COV2.S at low or high dose, single or two shots; about 5 received placebo; per-sample allocation not given. Repertoires come from day 63 after the first vaccine or placebo injection. Assay used: immunoSEQ multiplex PCR; TCRdb lists only in-frame clones, some missing. The sample holds 300,000 to 350,000 clones, 90% seen once. This TCR was recovered from a person aged 18-60 years who received the Ad26.COV2.S COVID-19 vaccine or a placebo. This specimen was peripheral blood, taken in a trial of Ad26.COV2.S vaccine versus placebo. This chain links TRBV7-9 with TRBJ2-7; 9 nucleotides agree with TRBD1. CDR3 sequence reads: CASSLVSGTGRYEQYF. The CDR3 DNA reads as TGTGCCAGCAGCTTAGTCTCCGGGACAGGGAGATACGAGCAGTACTTC.